This T cell receptor beta chain comes out of a study of blood T cell repertoires in COVID-19. Background on the study: Sites across the United States, Italy and Spain contributed samples from acute and convalescent COVID-19. PBMCs, B-cell-depleted T cells, or T cells were the source of the cDNA or gDNA that made up the material.

The assay was immunoSEQ multiplex PCR, and TCRdb's table has in-frame clones only and misses some. The sample lists roughly 63,000 clones, roughly 80% occurring once. The CDR3 spans 15 residues. Unmatched junction bases numbered 8, after V lost 6 bases and J lost 6 bases. Looked up from germline, CDR1 is MNHNY and CDR2 is SVGAGI (reference sequence). Sequencing was performed on peripheral blood. This receptor was taken from a human donor in a cohort sampled during active COVID-19. The chain has TRBV6-6 and TRBJ2-1; TRBD2 matches 10 bases. CDR3 residues: CASSPAGGPLNEQFF. Here the CDR3 DNA reads TGTGCCAGCAGCCCAGCGGGAGGGCCCCTCAATGAGCAGTTCTTC.